One and the same sample provided the 28 T cell receptor beta chains below, sequenced in a study of OX40 agonist ivuxolimab in advanced cancers. Sequenced by immunoSEQ multiplex PCR; TCRdb stores in-frame clones only, minus some. The table lists over 85,000 clones, around nine tenths of them singletons. The sample in question was CD4+ or CD8+ T cells sorted from blood, obtained in a trial of the OX40 agonist ivuxolimab. The receptors stem from an adult with an advanced solid tumor such as melanoma, head and neck, liver or kidney cancer.

This clone was picked up a small number of times. The chain recombines TRBV5-4 with TRBJ1-4; D is perhaps TRBD1 (5 bases). The CDR3 is 16 amino acids. The germline gives CDR1 SGHNT, CDR2 YYREEE (reference sequence). The V end was cut by 0 bases, the J end by 7 bases, with 16 bases between. The CDR3 coding sequence is TGTGCCAGCAGCTTGGGGAATGGGGGAGGCGGTGAAAAACTGTTTTTT. This encodes CASSLGNGGGGEKLFF.

The chain recombines TRBV7-3 with TRBJ2-2; 7 nucleotides line up with TRBD2. The V and J ends lost 5 bases and 4 bases, in that order; junction bases with no gene match: 7. Germline lookup yields CDR1 SGHTA and CDR2 FQGTGA. The CDR3 is made up of 15 amino acids. The chain's CDR3 is CASSPGGRGTGELFF. The DNA for the CDR3 is TGTGCCAGCAGCCCTGGAGGGAGGGGCACCGGGGAGCTGTTTTTT.

This chain uses TRBV4-2 with TRBJ1-6; no definite D call. The CDR3 is made up of 14 amino acids. Trimming left V 0 bases short and J 7 bases short, with 7 bases between. The germline V gene encodes CDR1 LGHNA and CDR2 YNFKEQ. CDR3 nucleotide sequence: TGTGCCAGCAGCCAAGATCCGGGAAATTCACCCCTCCACTTT. Residues: CASSQDPGNSPLHF.

The chain joins TRBV10-3 to TRBJ2-7; TRBD1 or TRBD2 may be the D gene (5 bases each). CDR1 is ENHRY, CDR2 SYGVKD, per germline. The CDR3 runs 13 residues. Trimming removed 5 bases from V and 3 bases from J, with 11 bases in between. The CDR3 protein is CAISRGDDYEQYF. The CDR3 DNA is TGTGCCATCAGTCGAGGGGACGACTACGAGCAGTACTTC.

This chain connects TRBV7-3 to TRBJ2-2; 7 bases are a match to TRBD2. Germline V gene lookup returns CDR1 SGHTA and CDR2 FQGTGA. J lost 0 bases, V lost 4 bases, and 8 bases had no gene match. This CDR3 has 17 residues. The DNA of the CDR3 is TGTGCCAGCAGCTACCGCCGTGGGGGGGCGAACACCGGGGAGCTGTTTTTT. This codes for CASSYRRGGANTGELFF.

The V call is TRBV6-6, the J call TRBJ2-3, with no clear D. Germline-derived CDR1 and CDR2 are MNHNY and SVGAGI (reference sequence). The CDR3 consists of 15 residues. V lost 0 bases to trimming and J lost 2 bases, with 9 bases between them. The CDR3 DNA sequence: TGTGCCAGCAGTTACTCGGTCGGAAACACAGATACGCAGTATTTT. Translated: CASSYSVGNTDTQYF.

CDR3 loop: CASSEGAKNIQYF. As DNA, the CDR3 is TGTGCCAGCAGCGAGGGTGCCAAAAACATTCAGTACTTC. The chain recombines TRBV2 with TRBJ2-4; a possible D gene is TRBD2 (5 bases). The length of the CDR3 is 13 residues. V was cut by 6 bases and J by 1 base, with 7 bases left in between. The V gene's germline CDR1 is SNHLY and CDR2 FYNNEI.

A word on this clone: This sample includes further DNA sequences coding for the same CDR3. This chain uses TRBV7-3 with TRBJ2-2; a weak D match, TRBD1 (7 bases). Germline V CDR1 and CDR2: SGHTA, FQGTGA. V was shortened by 6 bases and J by 0 bases, with 11 bases between the two germline ends. The length of the CDR3 is 15 residues. The CDR3 region has the DNA TGTGCCAGCAGTCCAGGGGGGTCGAACACCGGGGAGCTGTTTTTT. Translated: CASSPGGSNTGELFF.

This chain links TRBV5-1 with TRBJ2-1; D is unresolved. Trimming removed 4 bases at V and 0 bases at J, with 5 bases between. CDR1 is SGHRS and CDR2 is YFSETQ in the germline V gene. The CDR3 loop spans 13 amino acids. The CDR3 spells CASSQSSYNEQFF. The CDR3 nucleotides read TGCGCCAGCAGCCAGAGCTCCTACAATGAGCAGTTCTTC. Combining the CDR3 with reference TRBV5-1 and TRBJ2-1 gives the whole variable domain KAGVTQTPRYLIKTRGQQVTLSCSPISGHRSVSWYQQTPGQGLQFLFEYFSETQRNKGNFPGRFSGRQFSNSRSEMNVSTLELGDSALYLCASSQSSYNEQFFGPGTRLTVL.

This rearrangement joins TRBV5-4 to TRBJ2-3; D unclear. This CDR3 is 13 amino acids long. Trimming cost V 3 bases and J 1 base, with 6 bases left between them. Per germline, CDR1 SGHNT and CDR2 YYREEE (reference sequence). The CDR3 region is CASSSRGTDTQYF. The CDR3 bases are TGTGCCAGCAGCTCACGGGGCACAGATACGCAGTATTTT.

The rearrangement joins TRBV5-1 to TRBJ1-3, with D possibly matching TRBD1 (5 bases). Germline lookup yields CDR1 SGHRS and CDR2 YFSETQ. This CDR3 is 14 amino acids long. V lost 0 bases and J 4 bases, leaving 8 bases between the germline ends. CDR3 DNA sequence: TGCGCCAGCAGCTTGGGAGGGGAAGGAAACACCATATATTTT. Encoded protein: CASSLGGEGNTIYF.

This clone was recorded many times. This chain joins TRBV10-3 and TRBJ1-2, with D uncertain. V lost 2 bases and J lost 4, with 8 bases in between. The CDR3 consists of 13 residues. Germline V gene lookup returns CDR1 ENHRY and CDR2 SYGVKD. The DNA for the CDR3 is TGTGCCATCAGTGAGGGGTACGCCTATGGCTACACCTTC. It encodes CAISEGYAYGYTF.

The chain couples TRBV5-1 to TRBJ2-7, with D tentatively TRBD1 (5 bases). Trimming cost V 5 bases and J 0 bases, with 15 bases left between them. Germline CDR1 is SGHRS and CDR2 is YFSETQ. CDR3 length equals 15 residues. The CDR3 DNA follows: TGCGCCAGCAGGGTAGGGGCTCCGAGCTCCTACGAGCAGTACTTC. Protein sequence: CASRVGAPSSYEQYF. Full variable domain (rest looked up from reference TRBV5-1 and TRBJ2-7): KAGVTQTPRYLIKTRGQQVTLSCSPISGHRSVSWYQQTPGQGLQFLFEYFSETQRNKGNFPGRFSGRQFSNSRSEMNVSTLELGDSALYLCASRVGAPSSYEQYFGPGTRLTVT.

In regard to this clone: In this CDR3 the conserved last residue, phenylalanine or tryptophan, is missing, so a read error is likely. This sequence joins TRBV14 and TRBJ1-6; TRBD1 is a possible D gene (5 bases). This CDR3 is 14 amino acids long. Trimming took 1 base from V and 10 from J, leaving 11 bases between them. Germline V gene lookup returns CDR1 SGHDN and CDR2 FVKESK. The CDR3: CASSQGGAGSPLHL. The DNA for the CDR3 is TGTGCCAGCAGCCAAGGGGGCGCGGGATCACCCCTCCACCTT.

The V gene is TRBV4-1, the J gene TRBJ1-2, with a tentative D call TRBD1 (6 bases). V was shortened by 1 base and J by 8 bases, with 14 bases between the two germline ends. The CDR3 is 14 residues long. Germline loops: CDR1 MGHRA, CDR2 YSYEKL. The DNA of the CDR3 is TGCGCCAGCAGCCAAGCCTCCGGGGGCGGCGGCTACACCTTC. It encodes CASSQASGGGGYTF.

V usage is TRBV11-1 and J usage is TRBJ2-5; tentative D call: TRBD2 (7 bases). V gave up 5 bases and J gave up 4 bases, with 11 bases separating them. Germline loops: CDR1 SGHAT, CDR2 FQDESV (reference sequence). This CDR3 contains 13 residues. The CDR3 DNA reads as TGTGCCAGCAGCCCGGGGGGCCGAGAGACCCAGTACTTC. Protein: CASSPGGRETQYF.

The J gene is TRBJ1-2, the V gene TRBV28; no clear D. CDR1 MDHEN and CDR2 SYDVKM come from the germline V gene. The CDR3 contains 13 residues. V was trimmed by 3 bases and J by 5 bases, leaving 10 bases between them. CDR3 region: CASSLRDRYGYTF. In DNA, the CDR3 is TGTGCCAGCAGTTTGCGTGATCGGTATGGCTACACCTTC.

This clone was found once. The rearrangement links TRBV6-5 to TRBJ2-1; TRBD2 might be the D (7 bases). This CDR3 has 16 amino acids. V lost 2 bases and J lost 9, with 20 bases in between. The germline gives CDR1 MNHEY, CDR2 SVGAGI. For the CDR3, the DNA is TGTGCCAGCAGTTACGCAAAACGGGCGGGGGCTGGTGAGCAGTTCTTC. Residues: CASSYAKRAGAGEQFF.

The rearrangement links TRBV4-1 to TRBJ1-5; TRBD1 aligns across 8 bases. Germline CDR1 reads MGHRA; CDR2 reads YSYEKL. This CDR3 has 17 amino acids. J was trimmed by 0 bases and V by 6 bases; bases with no gene match: 10. This chain's CDR3 is CASSQTGVPFSNQPQHF. Written as DNA, the CDR3 is TGCGCCAGCAGTCAGACAGGGGTCCCCTTTAGCAATCAGCCCCAGCATTTT.

The rearrangement links TRBV15 to TRBJ1-1; D unclear. The V and J ends lost 3 bases and 0 bases respectively, with 5 bases between them. Per germline, CDR1 LNHNV and CDR2 YYDKDF (reference sequence). The CDR3 has 13 amino acids. CDR3 sequence reads: CATSSLVNTEAFF. For the CDR3, the DNA is TGTGCCACCAGCAGCTTGGTGAACACTGAAGCTTTCTTT.

This chain uses TRBV7-9 with TRBJ1-1; D is perhaps TRBD1 (5 bases). Germline assignment: CDR1 SEHNR and CDR2 FQNEAQ (reference sequence). V lost 6 bases to trimming and J lost 4 bases, with 12 bases between them. The CDR3 extends over 13 amino acids. The CDR3 loop is CASRTAPATEAFF. CDR3 bases: TGTGCCAGCAGGACAGCCCCGGCCACTGAAGCTTTCTTT.

This chain joins TRBV7-2 and TRBJ2-5, with TRBD2 identical over 7 bases. The V segment lost 0 bases and the J segment 0 bases; nucleotides outside the gene matches: 4. This CDR3 spans 16 amino acids. The germline CDR1 and CDR2 sequences are SGHTA and FQGNSA. CDR3 nucleotide sequence: TGTGCCAGCAGCTTAGCGGGTAGCGGGTACCAAGAGACCCAGTACTTC. This encodes CASSLAGSGYQETQYF. Full variable domain (remainder filled in from reference TRBV7-2 and TRBJ2-5): GAGVSQSPSNKVTEKGKDVELRCDPISGHTALYWYRQSLGQGLEFLIYFQGNSAPDKSGLPSDRFSAERTGGSVSTLTIQRTQQEDSAVYLCASSLAGSGYQETQYFGPGTRLLVL.

The chain uses TRBV7-9 and TRBJ1-2; 7 bases line up with TRBD1. The CDR3 extends over 13 amino acids. In germline, CDR1 is SEHNR, CDR2 FQNEAQ (reference sequence). V was pared by 4 bases and J by 3 bases, with 2 bases of the junction left unmatched. This CDR3 reads CASSSGTDYGYTF. CDR3 in DNA: TGTGCCAGCAGCTCAGGGACAGACTATGGCTACACCTTC.

The chain couples TRBV19 to TRBJ1-5; D ambiguous. With 4 bases removed from V and 8 bases from J, the gap between germline ends came to 12 bases. This CDR3 contains 13 residues. Germline-derived CDR1 and CDR2 are LNHDA and SQIVND (reference sequence). The CDR3 loop reads CASSSGLAEPQHF. CDR3 DNA sequence: TGTGCCAGTAGTAGTGGTTTAGCGGAGCCCCAGCATTTT.

Written as DNA, the CDR3 is TGTGCCAGCGGGAACTCCGGGGCACGAGATGAGCAGTTCTTC. Its protein product is CASGNSGARDEQFF. V usage is TRBV6-5 and J usage is TRBJ2-1; D may correspond to TRBD1 or TRBD2 (5 bases each). V was shortened by 8 bases and J by 8 bases, with 19 bases between the two germline ends. The CDR3 extends over 14 amino acids. CDR1 and CDR2 from the germline V gene are MNHEY and SVGAGI.

The chain is built from TRBV5-1 and TRBJ2-7, with D perhaps being TRBD1 or TRBD2 (5 bases each). Trimming took 2 bases from V and 2 from J, leaving 8 bases between them. This CDR3 region has 13 residues. Germline values: CDR1 SGHRS, CDR2 YFSETQ. The CDR3 bases are TGCGCCAGCAGCTTCGTGGGGGCCTACGAGCAGTACTTC. Translated, it gives CASSFVGAYEQYF.

This chain uses TRBV6-6 with TRBJ2-2; D is ambiguous. Germline-derived CDR1 and CDR2 are MNHNY and SVGAGI (reference sequence). Between the trimmed V and J ends, which lost 6 bases and 5 bases, there was a span of 16 bases. This CDR3 contains 15 residues. This CDR3 reads CASSPLQSRTGELFF. The CDR3 region has the DNA TGTGCCAGCAGCCCTCTCCAGTCCCGGACCGGGGAGCTGTTTTTT.

The J gene is TRBJ2-1, the V gene TRBV5-4; tentative D call: TRBD2 (6 bases). Trimming stripped 5 bases from V and 9 bases from J, with 18 bases between. Germline values: CDR1 SGHNT, CDR2 YYREEE (reference sequence). CDR3 length: 14 residues. In nucleotides, the CDR3 is TGTGCCAGCAGTGTGAGACTAGTGGGAAGTGAGCAGTTCTTC. Its protein product is CASSVRLVGSEQFF.